The 5 T cell receptor beta chains listed next were all sequenced from one sample in a study of CD8 T cells in ankylosing spondylitis. TCRdb used MiXCR to reprocess the 5' RACE reads, holding one entry per CDR3 protein. This sample has 400,000 or so distinct CDR3 sequences; about 25% occur once, and the top ten carry 0.89%. Regarding the study as a whole: Characteristic of ankylosing spondylitis blood, it appeared, was a TCR beta motif comprising roughly eight highly homologous variants.

These receptors have no identified antigens. Sequenced material: blood, either unsorted or a sorted T cell fraction (not recorded which). The receptors here all came from a male donor with ankylosing spondylitis.

The CDR3 loop reads CASSDGDRDNSPLHF. CDR3 coding DNA: TGTGCCAGCAGCGACGGGGACAGAGATAATTCACCCCTCCACTTT. The chain carries TRBV12-3 or TRBV12-4 and TRBJ1-6; 7 positions match TRBD1. The CDR3 has 15 amino acids. V dropped 6 bases and J dropped 5; count of bases not matched to a gene: 7.

Remarks on this clonotype: At one end, the junction sequence differs from germline, possibly due to a read error. The chain combines TRBV5-1 with TRBJ2-1, with 8 bases lining up with TRBD1. Germline CDR1 and CDR2: SGHRS and YFSETQ. The CDR3 has 14 amino acids. The CDR3 nucleotides read TGCGCCAGCAGCTTGGGGACAGGGATCAATAAGCAGTTCTTC. Residues: CASSLGTGINKQFF.

This clonotype has only one observation. The chain combines TRBV15 with TRBJ1-1; D is unresolved. Germline V gene lookup returns CDR1 LNHNV and CDR2 YYDKDF (reference sequence). Trimming shortened V by 8 bases and J by 0 bases, and 10 bases separated the two germline ends. The CDR3 has 13 amino acids. CDR3 in DNA: TGTGCCACCTTGTTTTCAATGAACACTGAAGCTTTCTTT. Protein: CATLFSMNTEAFF.

This clonotype was seen a handful of times. The chain uses TRBV7-2 and TRBJ2-3; D is tentatively TRBD1 or TRBD2 (5 bases each). With 3 bases removed from V and 2 bases from J, the gap between germline ends came to 9 bases. Germline V gene sequence: CDR1 SGHTA, CDR2 FQGNSA. The CDR3 covers 14 residues. DNA of the CDR3: TGTGCCAGCAGCTTGGGGACGTACACAGATACGCAGTATTTT. Protein: CASSLGTYTDTQYF.

This clonotype was recorded a few times. The V and J genes are TRBV2 and TRBJ2-2; 8 bases are shared with TRBD1. The CDR3 spans 15 residues. Germline trimming cut 1 base from V and 7 bases from J; bases unmatched to any gene: 5. Germline loops: CDR1 SNHLY, CDR2 FYNNEI. The CDR3 loop is CASSEVPGGYGELFF. CDR3 nucleotide sequence: TGTGCCAGCAGTGAAGTCCCAGGGGGCTACGGGGAGCTGTTTTTT.